The source of this TCR beta chain is a study of T cells after yellow fever vaccination. V was clipped by 3 bases and J by 2 bases, with 15 bases between them. The CDR3 covers 16 residues. Germline loops: CDR1 SGHAT, CDR2 FQNNGV. This clonotype has ten or more counts. TCRdb reprocessed the 5' RACE reads with MiXCR, giving one entry per CDR3 protein. The data hold tens of thousands of distinct CDR3 sequences, with roughly 7.4% observed a single time. This specimen was CD8+ T cells sorted from PBMCs, taken 15 days after the yellow fever booster vaccination. The V and J genes are TRBV11-2 and TRBJ2-3, with a tentative D call TRBD1 (6 bases). This TCR was sampled from a young man who received the YFV17D yellow fever vaccine. The CDR3 spells CASSFRNRALTDTQYF. CDR3 nucleotide sequence: TGTGCCAGCAGCTTCAGGAACAGGGCGCTCACAGATACGCAGTATTTT. The full variable domain, in which reference TRBV11-2 and TRBJ2-3 provide the parts outside the CDR3, is EAGVAQSPRYKIIEKRQSVAFWCNPISGHATLYWYQQILGQGPKLLIQFQNNGVVDDSQLPKDRFSAERLKGVDSTLKIQPAKLEDSAVYLCASSFRNRALTDTQYFGPGTRLTVL.